This T cell receptor (beta chain) was retrieved from a study of graft-versus-host responses after intestinal transplantation. The repertoire was sequenced with immunoSEQ multiplex PCR; TCRdb's copy has only in-frame clones and lacks some. The data show over 20,000 clones, 80% to 95% seen once. The starting material was PBMCs, obtained roughly 39 weeks after intestinal transplant. The receptor's source is a human patient who received an intestinal transplant, so some T cells may come from the graft donor.

CDR3 amino acids: CASSYLLESDTQYF. CDR3 nucleotide sequence: TGTGCCAGCAGTTACTTACTGGAGTCAGATACGCAGTATTTT. This chain joins TRBV6-5 and TRBJ2-3; D remains unclear. Trimming shortened V by 1 base and J by 4 bases, and 9 bases separated the two germline ends. Germline V lookup: CDR1 MNHEY, CDR2 SVGAGI. The CDR3 extends over 14 amino acids.